One and the same sample provided the 24 T cell receptor beta chains below, sequenced in a study of control samples from healthy donors and cancer patients. The repertoire was sequenced with immunoSEQ multiplex PCR; TCRdb's copy has only in-frame clones and lacks some. The repertoire holds approximately 230,000 clones, around 79% seen once, with about 14% in the top ten. Specimen: PBMCs. All receptors come from a woman between 55 and 75 years old with lung cancer.

The chain recombines TRBV7-2 with TRBJ1-1; D remains ambiguous. V lost 4 bases and J 1 base, leaving 10 bases between the germline ends. This CDR3 comprises 14 residues. The V gene's germline CDR1 is SGHTA and CDR2 FQGNSA. The CDR3 coding sequence is TGTGCCAGCAGCTCCCCCGGATGGAACACTGAAGCTTTCTTT. It encodes CASSSPGWNTEAFF.

The chain combines TRBV5-1 with TRBJ2-3, with D perhaps matching TRBD2 (5 bases). Germline V lookup: CDR1 SGHRS, CDR2 YFSETQ. Trimming stripped 2 bases from V and 5 bases from J, with 15 bases between. The CDR3 spans 15 residues. The CDR3 coding sequence is TGCGCCAGCAGCTTCCGGACTTCCGTCGAAGATACGCAGTATTTT. This encodes CASSFRTSVEDTQYF.

The rearrangement joins TRBV27 to TRBJ2-7; D is ambiguous. The CDR3 runs 13 residues. Germline-derived CDR1 and CDR2 are MNHEY and SMNVEV (reference sequence). V was clipped by 3 bases and J by 2 bases, with 8 bases between them. CDR3 nucleotides: TGTGCCAGCAGTTTTGTGGGCCCCTACGAGCAGTACTTC. Encoded protein: CASSFVGPYEQYF.

The chain employs TRBV2 and TRBJ2-6; D may be TRBD1 or TRBD2 (5 bases each). Germline V gene data show CDR1 as SNHLY and CDR2 as FYNNEI. The ends were cut back, 4 bases at V and 0 bases at J, with 7 bases in the middle. The CDR3 length is 15 residues. This CDR3 reads CASSVGDSGANVLTF. The CDR3 DNA is TGTGCCAGCAGTGTGGGGGACTCTGGGGCCAACGTCCTGACTTTC.

The chain employs TRBV5-1 and TRBJ1-1; a weak D match, TRBD1 (5 bases). CDR1 and CDR2 from the germline V gene are SGHRS and YFSETQ. V lost 0 bases and J lost 6, with 12 bases in between. The CDR3 totals 14 residues. The CDR3, as DNA: TGCGCCAGCAGCTTGGGTAGGGGCGGGGCTGAAGCTTTCTTT. Translated: CASSLGRGGAEAFF. Combining the CDR3 with reference TRBV5-1 and TRBJ1-1 gives the whole variable domain KAGVTQTPRYLIKTRGQQVTLSCSPISGHRSVSWYQQTPGQGLQFLFEYFSETQRNKGNFPGRFSGRQFSNSRSEMNVSTLELGDSALYLCASSLGRGGAEAFFGQGTRLTVV.

The chain couples TRBV11-2 to TRBJ1-1, with unresolved D. V lost 5 bases, J lost 11 bases, and 15 bases lay in between. The V gene's germline CDR1 is SGHAT and CDR2 FQNNGV. The length of the CDR3 is 12 residues. The CDR3 spells CASSLDADGAFF. CDR3 coding DNA: TGTGCCAGCAGCCTGGACGCCGATGGGGCTTTCTTT.

CDR3 in DNA: TGTGCCAGCAGCCGTAGTGGCGGCATCAACACTGAAGCTTTCTTT. It specifies CASSRSGGINTEAFF. The chain couples TRBV9 to TRBJ1-1; D gene ambiguous. Per the germline V gene, CDR1 is SGDLS and CDR2 is YYNGEE. V was clipped by 4 bases and J by 2 bases, with 15 bases between them. The CDR3 is made up of 15 amino acids.

The chain recombines TRBV14 with TRBJ2-3; 7 bases are a match to TRBD1. Germline V gives CDR1 SGHDN, CDR2 FVKESK. The trim removed 0 bases at V and 1 base at J, leaving 4 bases unmatched. This CDR3 spans 16 amino acids. In DNA, the CDR3 is TGTGCCAGCAGCCAAGACACAGGGGTCCGCACAGATACGCAGTATTTT. It encodes CASSQDTGVRTDTQYF.

V and J are TRBV3-1 (or the pseudogene TRBV3-2) and TRBJ1-1; TRBD1 matches at 9 bases. The germline CDR1 and CDR2 sequences are LGHDT and YNNKEL (reference sequence). The V gene end was trimmed by 4 bases and the J gene end by 1 base; junction bases not matched to a gene: 4. The CDR3 contains 15 residues. The CDR3 sequence is CASSPGTGRNTEAFF. In DNA form, the CDR3 reads TGTGCCAGCAGCCCCGGGACAGGGAGGAACACTGAAGCTTTCTTT.

The chain employs TRBV18 and TRBJ2-6; TRBD1 is a possible D gene (6 bases). Germline assignment: CDR1 KGHSH and CDR2 LQKENI. This CDR3 region has 16 residues. V was cut by 3 bases and J by 0 bases, with 9 bases left in between. For the CDR3, the DNA is TGTGCCAGCTCACCTCGGACAGTCTCTGGGGCCAACGTCCTGACTTTC. Translated: CASSPRTVSGANVLTF. Filled out from reference TRBV18 and TRBJ2-6, the complete variable domain reads NAGVMQNPRHLVRRRGQEARLRCSPMKGHSHVYWYRQLPEEGLKFMVYLQKENIIDESGMPKERFSAEFPKEGPSILRIQQVVRGDSAAYFCASSPRTVSGANVLTFGAGSRLTVL.

The chain uses TRBV10-3 and TRBJ2-5, with D possibly TRBD2 on 5 matching bases. The CDR3 runs to 13 residues. The germline V and J ends were trimmed by 2 bases and 2 bases, with 6 bases remaining between them. Germline values: CDR1 ENHRY, CDR2 SYGVKD. CDR3 in amino acids: CAISEEGQETQYF. As DNA, the CDR3 is TGTGCCATCAGTGAGGAGGGACAAGAGACCCAGTACTTC.

The rearrangement uses TRBV3-1 (or the pseudogene TRBV3-2) and TRBJ2-1; 14 nucleotides match TRBD2. The CDR3 runs to 19 residues. V lost 6 bases to trimming and J lost 8 bases; unmatched junction nucleotides: 18. Germline CDR1 LGHDT, CDR2 YNNKEL (reference sequence). The DNA for the CDR3 is TGTGCCAGCAGAGCCTCCGGGACTAGCGGGAGATCGACCGGGGATGAGCAGTTCTTC. This encodes CASRASGTSGRSTGDEQFF.

Here the CDR3 reads CATSDPTVNYGYTF. The CDR3 DNA reads as TGTGCCACCAGTGATCCGACAGTTAACTATGGCTACACCTTC. The chain has TRBV24-1 and TRBJ1-2, with D perhaps TRBD1 (5 bases). The V end was cut by 3 bases, the J end by 1 base, with 8 bases between. Germline CDR1 is KGHDR and CDR2 is SFDVKD. The CDR3 covers 14 residues.

The chain joins TRBV5-1 to TRBJ2-2, with 10 bases that match TRBD1. Losses at the gene ends were 3 bases for V and 7 bases for J; bases not matched to a gene: 6. CDR3 length: 15 amino acids. CDR1 is SGHRS and CDR2 is YFSETQ in the germline V gene. This chain's CDR3 is CASSYGTGEVGELFF. In nucleotides, the CDR3 is TGCGCCAGCAGCTATGGGACAGGGGAGGTCGGGGAGCTGTTTTTT.

This clone appeared a single time. The chain is built from TRBV12-3 or TRBV12-4 and TRBJ2-7; D unclear. Trimming pared 2 bases from V and 6 bases from J, leaving 8 bases between. CDR3 length: 12 amino acids. CDR3 residues: CASSLPVSEQYF. The CDR3 region has the DNA TGTGCCAGCAGTTTACCCGTCAGCGAGCAGTACTTC.

Only one count was recorded for this clone. The chain has TRBV5-1 and TRBJ1-6; 7 bases match TRBD1. The CDR3 is 15 residues long. V was pared by 4 bases and J by 6 bases, with 7 bases of the junction left unmatched. Germline CDR1 SGHRS, CDR2 YFSETQ. The CDR3 spells CASSMGQSINSPLHF. Written as DNA, the CDR3 is TGCGCCAGCAGCATGGGACAGAGCATTAATTCACCCCTCCACTTT.

The V call is TRBV29-1, the J call TRBJ2-7, with 9 nucleotides matching TRBD1. Per the germline V gene, CDR1 is SQVTM and CDR2 is ANQGSEA. The CDR3 runs to 14 residues. The V gene end was trimmed by 4 bases and the J gene end by 2 bases; junction bases not matched to a gene: 6. CDR3: CSVVPGTGTYEQYF. Written as DNA, the CDR3 is TGCAGCGTTGTCCCCGGGACAGGGACCTACGAGCAGTACTTC.

The rearrangement joins TRBV7-8 to TRBJ2-7, with 12 bases that match TRBD1. V was pared by 3 bases and J by 6 bases, with 9 bases of the junction left unmatched. The CDR3 contains 16 residues. CDR1 is SGHVS, CDR2 FQNEAQ, per germline. CDR3 DNA: TGTGCCAGCAGCTTCTCCCGGGACAGGGGGCGTTCCGAGCAGTACTTC. Protein sequence: CASSFSRDRGRSEQYF.

The chain employs TRBV19 and TRBJ1-5, with D tentatively TRBD1 (5 bases). The V and J ends lost 5 bases and 2 bases respectively, with 28 bases between them. The CDR3 extends over 20 amino acids. Germline CDR1 and CDR2: LNHDA and SQIVND (reference sequence). CDR3 region: CASSQKIQVSPREGNQPQHF. The CDR3, as DNA: TGTGCCAGTAGTCAGAAGATACAGGTTTCCCCCAGGGAGGGCAATCAGCCCCAGCATTTT.

This chain links TRBV24-1 with TRBJ2-3, with D perhaps TRBD1 or TRBD2 (6 bases each). This CDR3 has 13 residues. Trimming took off 3 bases at V and 6 bases at J, with 9 bases between the two ends. From germline, CDR1 is KGHDR and CDR2 SFDVKD. CDR3 coding DNA: TGTGCCACCAGTGATGGGGGGCTGGATACGCAGTATTTT. Translated: CATSDGGLDTQYF.

This sequence joins TRBV7-6 and TRBJ1-2; D gene ambiguous. V was cut by 2 bases and J by 0 bases, with 7 bases left in between. Germline loops: CDR1 SGHVS, CDR2 FNYEAQ. The CDR3 is made up of 14 amino acids. The CDR3 loop reads CASSLQPTNYGYTF. CDR3 sequence (DNA): TGTGCCAGCAGCTTACAGCCAACTAACTATGGCTACACCTTC.

V gene TRBV4-1 combines with J gene TRBJ1-1; tentative D call: TRBD1 (6 bases). V was clipped by 4 bases and J by 3 bases, with 9 bases between them. The CDR3 totals 13 residues. CDR1 and CDR2 from the germline V gene are MGHRA and YSYEKL. Here the CDR3 DNA reads TGCGCCAGCAGCCGCAACAGGGACACTGAAGCTTTCTTT. It translates to CASSRNRDTEAFF.

This chain joins TRBV7-9 and TRBJ2-3; 7 bases fit TRBD1. Per the germline V gene, CDR1 is SEHNR and CDR2 is FQNEAQ (reference sequence). The J segment lost 5 bases and the V segment lost 4 bases, leaving 0 bases of the junction unmatched. There are 12 residues in the CDR3. The CDR3: CASSYRGDTQYF. The CDR3 bases are TGTGCCAGCAGCTACAGGGGAGATACGCAGTATTTT.

J is TRBJ2-1 and V is TRBV30, with D possibly being TRBD1 or TRBD2 (5 bases each). Per germline, CDR1 GTSNPN and CDR2 SVGIG (reference sequence). This CDR3 spans 15 amino acids. Trimming shortened V by 3 bases and J by 8 bases, and 20 bases separated the two germline ends. The CDR3, as DNA: TGTGCCTGGAGCCCGGGGCAGGGTGGGTCGGATGAGCAGTTCTTC. It codes for CAWSPGQGGSDEQFF.